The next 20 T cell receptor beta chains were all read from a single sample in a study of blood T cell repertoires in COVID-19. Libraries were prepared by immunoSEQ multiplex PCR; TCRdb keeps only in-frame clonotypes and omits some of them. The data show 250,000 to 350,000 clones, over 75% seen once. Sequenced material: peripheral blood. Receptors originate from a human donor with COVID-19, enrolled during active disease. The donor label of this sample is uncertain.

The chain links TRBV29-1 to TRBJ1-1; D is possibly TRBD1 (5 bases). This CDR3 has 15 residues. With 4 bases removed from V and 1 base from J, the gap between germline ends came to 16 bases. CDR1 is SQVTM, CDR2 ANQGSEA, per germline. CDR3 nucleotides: TGCAGCGTTGTGGGCCAGGGCACCTCGAACACTGAAGCTTTCTTT. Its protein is CSVVGQGTSNTEAFF.

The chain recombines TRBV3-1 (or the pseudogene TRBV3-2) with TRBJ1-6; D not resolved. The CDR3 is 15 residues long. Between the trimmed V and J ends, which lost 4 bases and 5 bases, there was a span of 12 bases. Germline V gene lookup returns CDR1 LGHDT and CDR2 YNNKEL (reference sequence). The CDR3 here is CASSPAGRDNSPLHF. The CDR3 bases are TGTGCCAGCAGCCCGGCGGGGAGAGATAATTCACCCCTCCACTTT.

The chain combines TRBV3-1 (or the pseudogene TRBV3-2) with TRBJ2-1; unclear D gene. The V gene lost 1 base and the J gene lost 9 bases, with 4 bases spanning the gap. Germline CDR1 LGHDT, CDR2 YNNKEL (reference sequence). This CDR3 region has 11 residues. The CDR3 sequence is CASSQVREQFF. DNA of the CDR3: TGTGCCAGCAGCCAAGTCCGTGAGCAGTTCTTC.

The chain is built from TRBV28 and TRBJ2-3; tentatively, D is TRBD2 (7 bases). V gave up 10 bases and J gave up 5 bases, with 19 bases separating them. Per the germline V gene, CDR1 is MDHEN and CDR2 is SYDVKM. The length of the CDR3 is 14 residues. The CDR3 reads CATARGGGGDTQYF. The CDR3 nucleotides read TGTGCCACCGCCCGAGGGGGGGGTGGAGATACGCAGTATTTT.

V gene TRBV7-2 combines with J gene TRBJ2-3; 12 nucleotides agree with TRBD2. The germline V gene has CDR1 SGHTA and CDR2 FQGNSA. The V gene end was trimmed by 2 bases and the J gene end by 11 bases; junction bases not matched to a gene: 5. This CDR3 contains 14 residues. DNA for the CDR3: TGTGCCAGCAGCTTACTACTAGCGGGAGGTATGCAGTATTTT. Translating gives CASSLLLAGGMQYF.

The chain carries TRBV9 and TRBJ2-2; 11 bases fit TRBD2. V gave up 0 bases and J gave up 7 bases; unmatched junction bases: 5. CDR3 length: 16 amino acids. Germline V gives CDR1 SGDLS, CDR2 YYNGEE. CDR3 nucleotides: TGTGCCAGCAGCGTAGCTAGCGGGAGGACTATCGGGGAGCTGTTTTTT. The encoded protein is CASSVASGRTIGELFF.

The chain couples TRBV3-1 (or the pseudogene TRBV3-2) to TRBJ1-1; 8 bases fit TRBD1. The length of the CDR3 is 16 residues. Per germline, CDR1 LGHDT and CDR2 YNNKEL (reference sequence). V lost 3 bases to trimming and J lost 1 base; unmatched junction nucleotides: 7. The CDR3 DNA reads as TGTGCCAGCAGCCACCAGGGGGCAGCCCCGAACACTGAAGCTTTCTTT. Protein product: CASSHQGAAPNTEAFF.

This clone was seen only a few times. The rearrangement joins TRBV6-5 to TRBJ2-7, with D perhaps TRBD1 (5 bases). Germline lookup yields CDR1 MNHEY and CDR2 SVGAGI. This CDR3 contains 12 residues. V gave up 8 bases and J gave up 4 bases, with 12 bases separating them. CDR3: CASRRGSYEQYF. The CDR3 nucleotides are TGTGCCAGCCGAAGGGGAAGTTACGAGCAGTACTTC.

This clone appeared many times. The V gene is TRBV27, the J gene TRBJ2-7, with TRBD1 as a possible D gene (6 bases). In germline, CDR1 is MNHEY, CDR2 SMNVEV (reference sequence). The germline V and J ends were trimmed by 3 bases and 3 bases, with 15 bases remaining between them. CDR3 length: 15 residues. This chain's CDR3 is CASSFIPLQGYEQYF. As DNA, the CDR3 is TGTGCCAGCAGTTTCATACCCTTACAGGGCTACGAGCAGTACTTC.

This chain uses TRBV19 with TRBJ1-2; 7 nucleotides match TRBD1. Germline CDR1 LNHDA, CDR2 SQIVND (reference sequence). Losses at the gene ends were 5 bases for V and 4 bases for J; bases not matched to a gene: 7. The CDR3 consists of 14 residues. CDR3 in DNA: TGTGCCAGTAGTGTACAGGGGTCCGCCTATGGCTACACCTTC. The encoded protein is CASSVQGSAYGYTF.

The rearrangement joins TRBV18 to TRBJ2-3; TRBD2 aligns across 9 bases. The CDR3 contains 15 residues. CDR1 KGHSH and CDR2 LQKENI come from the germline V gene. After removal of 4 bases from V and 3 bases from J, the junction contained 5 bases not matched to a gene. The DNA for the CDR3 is TGTGCCAGCTCACGAGAGACTAGCGGTACAGATACGCAGTATTTT. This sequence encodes CASSRETSGTDTQYF.

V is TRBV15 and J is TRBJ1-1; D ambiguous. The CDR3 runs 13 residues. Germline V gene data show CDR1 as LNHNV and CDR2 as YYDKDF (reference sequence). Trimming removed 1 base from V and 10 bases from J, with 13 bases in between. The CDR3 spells CATSRVSGTGAFF. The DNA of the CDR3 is TGTGCCACCAGCAGAGTATCCGGAACGGGAGCTTTCTTT.

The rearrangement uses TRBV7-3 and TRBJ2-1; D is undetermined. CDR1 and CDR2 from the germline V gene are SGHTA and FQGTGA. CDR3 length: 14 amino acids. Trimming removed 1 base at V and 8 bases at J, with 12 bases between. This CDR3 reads CASSLMVESDEQFF. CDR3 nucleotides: TGTGCCAGCAGCTTAATGGTAGAAAGCGATGAGCAGTTCTTC.

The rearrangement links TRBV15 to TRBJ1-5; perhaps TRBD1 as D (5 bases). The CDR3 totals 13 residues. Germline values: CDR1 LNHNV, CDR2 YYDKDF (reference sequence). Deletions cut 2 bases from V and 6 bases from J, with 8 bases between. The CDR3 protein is CATSRTRGQPQHF. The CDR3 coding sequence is TGTGCCACCAGCAGAACAAGGGGTCAGCCCCAGCATTTT.

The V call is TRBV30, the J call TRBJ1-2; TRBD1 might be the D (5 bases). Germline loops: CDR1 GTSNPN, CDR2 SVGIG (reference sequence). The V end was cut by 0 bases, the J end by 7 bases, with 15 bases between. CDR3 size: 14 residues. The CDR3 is CAWSVTIRAGGYTF. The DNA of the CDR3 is TGTGCCTGGAGTGTGACGATCAGGGCTGGTGGCTACACCTTC.

The CDR3 DNA reads as TGTGCCAGCAGCCAAGATCGTCAGGGGCAAAAAGCTTTCTTT. Translated: CASSQDRQGQKAFF. J is TRBJ1-1 and V is TRBV3-1 (or the pseudogene TRBV3-2); D might be TRBD1 (6 bases). The CDR3 is 14 residues long. V lost 0 bases, J lost 9 bases, and 14 bases lay in between. Germline CDR1 and CDR2: LGHDT and YNNKEL (reference sequence).

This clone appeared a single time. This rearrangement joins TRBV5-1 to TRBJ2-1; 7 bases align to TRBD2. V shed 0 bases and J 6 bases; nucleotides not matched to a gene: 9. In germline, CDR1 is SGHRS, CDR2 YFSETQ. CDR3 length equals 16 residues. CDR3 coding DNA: TGCGCCAGCAGCTTGGGTGAGGCGGGAGAGGGCAATGAGCAGTTCTTC. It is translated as CASSLGEAGEGNEQFF.

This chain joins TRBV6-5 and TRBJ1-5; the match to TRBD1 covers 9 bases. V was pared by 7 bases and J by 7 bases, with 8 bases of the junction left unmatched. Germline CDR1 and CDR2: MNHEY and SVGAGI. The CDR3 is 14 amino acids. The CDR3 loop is CASTSQGAGQPQHF. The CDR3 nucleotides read TGTGCCAGCACCTCACAGGGGGCAGGGCAGCCCCAGCATTTT.

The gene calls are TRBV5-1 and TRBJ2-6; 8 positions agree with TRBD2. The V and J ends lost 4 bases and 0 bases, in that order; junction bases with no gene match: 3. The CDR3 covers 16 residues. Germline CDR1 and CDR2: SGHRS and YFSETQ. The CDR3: CASSPGGGSGANVLTF. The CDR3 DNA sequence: TGCGCCAGCAGCCCGGGAGGGGGCTCTGGGGCCAACGTCCTGACTTTC.

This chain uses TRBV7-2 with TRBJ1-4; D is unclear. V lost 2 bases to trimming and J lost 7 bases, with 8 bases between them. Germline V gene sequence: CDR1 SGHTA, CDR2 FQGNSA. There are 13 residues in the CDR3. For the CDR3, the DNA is TGTGCCAGCAGCTTACCAGTGGCTGAAAAACTGTTTTTT. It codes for CASSLPVAEKLFF.